These 15 T cell receptor beta chains came from one sample sequenced in a study of beta chain features in type 1 diabetes (dated by TCRdb to the late 2010s). Library preparation used the immunoSEQ multiplex PCR assay. All of the isolated RNA was reverse transcribed with the High Capacity cDNA Reverse Transcription Kit, so expressed TCRB transcripts were sequenced. The clones in this table, taken by TCRdb from immuneACCESS, are in-frame only. Not every clone is retained; where verified, under half of the shortfall comes from an unresolved V gene, and the cause of the rest is unknown. The sample table contains some 410,000 clones; only one count was recorded for over 10% of them. Together, the top ten hold 0.045% to 0.06% of the sample. Material: naive CD4+ T cells from blood. What this sample's cell subset or site label stands for: true naive CD4+ T cells. The receptors stem from a woman under 30 in good health.

This sequence joins TRBV30 and TRBJ2-7; 10 bases map to TRBD2. V was pared by 4 bases and J by 4 bases, with 7 bases of the junction left unmatched. Per the germline V gene, CDR1 is GTSNPN and CDR2 is SVGIG (reference sequence). There are 14 residues in the CDR3. The CDR3 loop is CAWTLAGAKYEQYF. CDR3 in DNA: TGTGCCTGGACCCTAGCGGGAGCCAAATACGAGCAGTACTTC.

This clone came up a few times. The rearrangement links TRBV7-2 to TRBJ2-3; D ambiguous. V lost 5 bases and J 7 bases, leaving 7 bases between the germline ends. CDR3 length equals 11 residues. The germline V gene has CDR1 SGHTA and CDR2 FQGNSA. In nucleotides, the CDR3 is TGTGCCAGCAGCAGAATCTATACGCAGTATTTT. Its translation is CASSRIYTQYF.

This clone was counted ten times or more. V usage is TRBV10-3 and J usage is TRBJ2-1, with 9 bases that match TRBD1. Losses at the gene ends were 5 bases for V and 4 bases for J; bases not matched to a gene: 9. The CDR3 is made up of 16 amino acids. Germline values: CDR1 ENHRY, CDR2 SYGVKD. CDR3 protein: CAISYLPGQGYNEQFF. In DNA, the CDR3 is TGTGCCATCAGTTACCTACCGGGACAGGGTTACAATGAGCAGTTCTTC.

CDR3 coding DNA: TGTGCCAGCAGCGTAGGTCCGGGCGTCAATCAGCCCCAGCATTTT. Protein product: CASSVGPGVNQPQHF. The J gene is TRBJ1-5, the V gene TRBV9; D is undetermined. Germline assignment: CDR1 SGDLS and CDR2 YYNGEE. Trimming pared 0 bases from V and 3 bases from J, leaving 10 bases between. The CDR3 loop spans 15 amino acids. The full variable domain, rest sourced from reference TRBV9 and TRBJ1-5, is DSGVTQTPKHLITATGQRVTLRCSPRSGDLSVYWYQQSLDQGLQFLIQYYNGEERAKGNILERFSAQQFPDLHSELNLSSLELGDSALYFCASSVGPGVNQPQHFGDGTRLSIL.

V usage is TRBV7-2 and J usage is TRBJ2-2, with 10 bases fitting TRBD2. The trim removed 4 bases at V and 5 bases at J, leaving 7 bases unmatched. Looked up from germline, CDR1 is SGHTA and CDR2 is FQGNSA. The CDR3 extends over 16 amino acids. In DNA form, the CDR3 reads TGTGCCAGCAGCTCACAGAGCGGGAGGGAAACCGGGGAGCTGTTTTTT. This codes for CASSSQSGRETGELFF.

The genes are TRBV5-6 and TRBJ1-5; 9 nucleotides line up with TRBD1. There are 14 residues in the CDR3. J lost 6 bases, V lost 3 bases, and 4 bases had no gene match. Germline CDR1 and CDR2: SGHDT and YYEEEE. The CDR3 region is CASSYTGGGQPQHF. CDR3 sequence (DNA): TGTGCCAGCAGCTATACAGGGGGCGGTCAGCCCCAGCATTTT.

The rearrangement links TRBV29-1 to TRBJ2-4; the D is unclear. V shed 2 bases and J shed 2 bases, with 1 base lying between them. CDR3 length: 11 amino acids. The germline V gene encodes CDR1 SQVTM and CDR2 ANQGSEA. The CDR3: CSVESKNIQYF. In DNA form, the CDR3 reads TGCAGCGTTGAATCCAAAAACATTCAGTACTTC.

This clone was seen more than once but under ten times. This rearrangement joins TRBV5-1 to TRBJ2-1, with 11 bases lining up with TRBD2. The CDR3 contains 17 residues. The V and J ends lost 5 bases and 2 bases, in that order; junction bases with no gene match: 9. Germline loops: CDR1 SGHRS, CDR2 YFSETQ. For the CDR3, the DNA is TGCGCCAGCAGTAAATGGGGACTAGCGGAACCCTACAATGAGCAGTTCTTC. Translated, it gives CASSKWGLAEPYNEQFF.

This clone was found a few times. The chain links TRBV18 to TRBJ2-1; TRBD2 is a possible D gene (5 bases). The V gene's germline CDR1 is KGHSH and CDR2 LQKENI. With 6 bases removed from V and 6 bases from J, the gap between germline ends came to 21 bases. The CDR3 contains 16 residues. CDR3 in DNA: TGTGCCAGCTCTTGGTCCCCTGACACCACTAGCAATGAGCAGTTCTTC. Amino acid sequence: CASSWSPDTTSNEQFF.

The DNA for the CDR3 is TGCGCCAGCAGCCGACTAGCGGGGCCGTACAATGAGCAGTTCTTC. It encodes CASSRLAGPYNEQFF. This rearrangement joins TRBV4-1 to TRBJ2-1, with TRBD2 matching 11 bases. Germline V gives CDR1 MGHRA, CDR2 YSYEKL. V shed 4 bases, J shed 4 bases, and the junction held 3 bases outside the gene matches. This CDR3 has 15 residues.

Only a few counts were recorded for this clone. The V gene is TRBV9, the J gene TRBJ2-1, with D maybe TRBD2 (5 bases). The length of the CDR3 is 13 residues. Germline V gene data show CDR1 as SGDLS and CDR2 as YYNGEE. With 0 bases removed from V and 9 bases from J, the gap between germline ends came to 10 bases. The DNA of the CDR3 is TGTGCCAGCAGCGTAGGACTACCACGTGAGCAGTTCTTC. This gives the protein CASSVGLPREQFF. Together with reference TRBV9 and TRBJ2-1, the CDR3 gives the full variable domain: DSGVTQTPKHLITATGQRVTLRCSPRSGDLSVYWYQQSLDQGLQFLIQYYNGEERAKGNILERFSAQQFPDLHSELNLSSLELGDSALYFCASSVGLPREQFFGPGTRLTVL.

This clone was found a few times. This chain connects TRBV28 to TRBJ2-7, with 8 bases lining up with TRBD2. The V gene's germline CDR1 is MDHEN and CDR2 SYDVKM. J was trimmed by 3 bases and V by 6 bases; bases with no gene match: 10. The CDR3 totals 15 residues. The CDR3, as DNA: TGTGCCAGCAGCCCGGGGGGGACCCAGAACTACGAGCAGTACGTC. Translating gives CASSPGGTQNYEQYV.

This clone has more than one count but fewer than ten. The rearrangement uses TRBV14 and TRBJ2-1; TRBD2 matches 13 bases. CDR3 length equals 17 residues. Germline V gene sequence: CDR1 SGHDN, CDR2 FVKESK. The trim removed 4 bases at V and 8 bases at J, leaving 11 bases unmatched. The CDR3 bases are TGTGCCAGCAGCCCCGGACTAGCGGGAGCGCCTTTTGATGAGCAGTTCTTC. Translating it yields CASSPGLAGAPFDEQFF. Full variable domain (remainder filled in from reference TRBV14 and TRBJ2-1): EAGVTQFPSHSVIEKGQTVTLRCDPISGHDNLYWYRRVMGKEIKFLLHFVKESKQDESGMPNNRFLAERTGGTYSTLKVQPAELEDSGVYFCASSPGLAGAPFDEQFFGPGTRLTVL.

The J gene is TRBJ1-6, the V gene TRBV7-2, with D perhaps TRBD1 (5 bases). This CDR3 spans 16 amino acids. Germline loops: CDR1 SGHTA, CDR2 FQGNSA. Trimming cost V 5 bases and J 3 bases, with 14 bases left between them. In DNA form, the CDR3 reads TGTGCCAGCAGCACGCAGGGTGCCCTCTATAATTCACCCCTCCACTTT. Its protein product is CASSTQGALYNSPLHF.

Comment on this clone: Other DNA sequences of this sample code for an identical CDR3. V usage is TRBV28 and J usage is TRBJ1-2; D is undetermined. Trimming removed 4 bases at V and 2 bases at J, with 5 bases between. This CDR3 region has 12 residues. Per the germline V gene, CDR1 is MDHEN and CDR2 is SYDVKM. In DNA, the CDR3 is TGTGCCAGCAGTTGGGTAAACTATGGCTACACCTTC. Its translation is CASSWVNYGYTF.